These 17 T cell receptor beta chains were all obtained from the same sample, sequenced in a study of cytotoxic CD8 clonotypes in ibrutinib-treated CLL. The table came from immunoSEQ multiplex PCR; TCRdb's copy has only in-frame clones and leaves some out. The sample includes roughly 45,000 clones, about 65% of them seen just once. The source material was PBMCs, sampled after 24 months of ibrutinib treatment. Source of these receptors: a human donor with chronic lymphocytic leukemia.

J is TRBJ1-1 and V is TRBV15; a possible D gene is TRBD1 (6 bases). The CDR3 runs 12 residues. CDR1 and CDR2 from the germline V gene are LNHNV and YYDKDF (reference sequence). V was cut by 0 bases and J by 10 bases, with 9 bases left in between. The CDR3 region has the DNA TGTGCCACCAGCAGAGATGGCAGGGGAGCTTTCTTT. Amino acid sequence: CATSRDGRGAFF.

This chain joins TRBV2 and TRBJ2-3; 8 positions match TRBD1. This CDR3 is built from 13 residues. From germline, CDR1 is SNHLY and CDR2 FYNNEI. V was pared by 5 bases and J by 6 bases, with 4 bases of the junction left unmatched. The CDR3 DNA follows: TGTGCCAGCAGTCTACGGACAGGGGATACGCAGTATTTT. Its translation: CASSLRTGDTQYF.

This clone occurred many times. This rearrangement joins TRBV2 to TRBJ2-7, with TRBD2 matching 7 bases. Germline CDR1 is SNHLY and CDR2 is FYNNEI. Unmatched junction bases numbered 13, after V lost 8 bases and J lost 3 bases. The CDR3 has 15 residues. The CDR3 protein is CASLRRAGVLYEQYF. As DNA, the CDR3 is TGTGCCAGCCTGAGGCGGGCGGGAGTCCTCTACGAGCAGTACTTC. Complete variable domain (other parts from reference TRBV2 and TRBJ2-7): EPEVTQTPSHQVTQMGQEVILRCVPISNHLYFYWYRQILGQKVEFLVSFYNNEISEKSEIFDDQFSVERPDGSNFTLKIRSTKLEDSAMYFCASLRRAGVLYEQYFGPGTRLTVT.

CDR3 in DNA: TGTGCCACCAGCGGCCCGGGCGGCAATCAGCCCCAGCATTTT. Amino acid sequence: CATSGPGGNQPQHF. The chain employs TRBV15 and TRBJ1-5; D gene uncertain. This CDR3 is 14 amino acids long. Germline CDR1 and CDR2: LNHNV and YYDKDF (reference sequence). V was shortened by 5 bases and J by 2 bases, with 10 bases between the two germline ends. The variable domain in full, completed from reference TRBV15 and TRBJ1-5, reads DAMVIQNPRYQVTQFGKPVTLSCSQTLNHNVMYWYQQKSSQAPKLLFHYYDKDFNNEADTPDNFQSRRPNTSFCFLDIRSPGLGDTAMYLCATSGPGGNQPQHFGDGTRLSIL.

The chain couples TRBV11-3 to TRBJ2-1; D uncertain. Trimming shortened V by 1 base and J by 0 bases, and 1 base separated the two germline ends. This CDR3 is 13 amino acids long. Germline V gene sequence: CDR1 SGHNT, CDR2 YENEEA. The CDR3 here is CASSLVSYNEQFF. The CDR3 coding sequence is TGTGCCAGCAGCTTAGTCTCCTACAATGAGCAGTTCTTC.

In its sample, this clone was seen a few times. In DNA, the CDR3 is TGCGCCAGCAGCCAAGAGATCGGGAATCAGCCCCAGCATTTT. This encodes CASSQEIGNQPQHF. V and J are TRBV4-1 and TRBJ1-5; D remains ambiguous. In germline, CDR1 is MGHRA, CDR2 YSYEKL. The length of the CDR3 is 14 residues. Trimming removed 0 bases at V and 4 bases at J, with 7 bases between.

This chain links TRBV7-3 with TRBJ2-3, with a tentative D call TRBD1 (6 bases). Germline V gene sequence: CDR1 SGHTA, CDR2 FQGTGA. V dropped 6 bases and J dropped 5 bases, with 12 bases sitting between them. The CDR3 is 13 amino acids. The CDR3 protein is CASSLGGKDTQYF. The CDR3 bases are TGTGCCAGCAGTTTAGGGGGTAAAGATACGCAGTATTTT.

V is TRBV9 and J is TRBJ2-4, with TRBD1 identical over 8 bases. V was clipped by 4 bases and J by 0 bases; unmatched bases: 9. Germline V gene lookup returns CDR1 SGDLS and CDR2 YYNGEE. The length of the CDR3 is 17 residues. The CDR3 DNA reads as TGTGCCAGCAGCCCGTTTGGGACAGGACTAGCCAAAAACATTCAGTACTTC. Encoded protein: CASSPFGTGLAKNIQYF.

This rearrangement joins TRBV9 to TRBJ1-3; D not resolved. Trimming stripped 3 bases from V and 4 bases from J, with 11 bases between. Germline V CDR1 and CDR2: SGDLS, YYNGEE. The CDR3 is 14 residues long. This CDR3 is CASSAAYSGNTIYF. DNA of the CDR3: TGTGCCAGCAGCGCAGCATACTCCGGAAACACCATATATTTT.

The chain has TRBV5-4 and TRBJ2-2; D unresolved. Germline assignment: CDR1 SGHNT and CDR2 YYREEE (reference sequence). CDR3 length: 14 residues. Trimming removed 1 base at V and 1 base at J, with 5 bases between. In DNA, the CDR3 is TGTGCCAGCAGCTTGCTGGAGAACACCGGGGAGCTGTTTTTT. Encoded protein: CASSLLENTGELFF.

CDR3 DNA sequence: TGCGCCAGCGGTGGAAGGACCTCGGGGACTGAAGCTTTCTTT. It is translated as CASGGRTSGTEAFF. The chain uses TRBV5-1 and TRBJ1-1; D gene uncertain. Germline V CDR1 and CDR2: SGHRS, YFSETQ. V dropped 7 bases and J dropped 5 bases, with 18 bases sitting between them. This CDR3 region has 14 residues.

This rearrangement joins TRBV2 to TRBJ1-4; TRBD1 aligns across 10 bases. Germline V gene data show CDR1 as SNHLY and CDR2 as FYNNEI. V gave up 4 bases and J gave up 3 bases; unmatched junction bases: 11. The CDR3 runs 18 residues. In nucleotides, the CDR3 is TGTGCCAGCAGTGGGGACAGGGGCCGTTCCGTGGCTAATGAAAAACTGTTTTTT. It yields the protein CASSGDRGRSVANEKLFF.

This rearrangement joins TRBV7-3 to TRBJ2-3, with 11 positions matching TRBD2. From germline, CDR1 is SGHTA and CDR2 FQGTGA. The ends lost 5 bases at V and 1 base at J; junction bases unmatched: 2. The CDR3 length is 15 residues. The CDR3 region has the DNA TGTGCCAGCAGCCTACTAGCGGGGGGCACAGATACGCAGTATTTT. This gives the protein CASSLLAGGTDTQYF.

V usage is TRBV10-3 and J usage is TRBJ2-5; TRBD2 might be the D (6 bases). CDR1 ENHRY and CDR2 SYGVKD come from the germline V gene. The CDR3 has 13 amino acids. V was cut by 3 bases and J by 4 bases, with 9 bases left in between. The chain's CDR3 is CAISDLGGETQYF. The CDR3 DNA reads TGTGCCATCAGTGACCTGGGGGGAGAGACCCAGTACTTC.

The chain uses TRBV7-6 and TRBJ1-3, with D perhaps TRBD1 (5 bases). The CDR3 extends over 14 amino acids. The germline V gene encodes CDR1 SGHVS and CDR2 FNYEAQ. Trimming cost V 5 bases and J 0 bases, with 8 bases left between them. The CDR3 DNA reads TGTGCCAGCAGCCCGACAGACTCTGGAAACACCATATATTTT. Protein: CASSPTDSGNTIYF. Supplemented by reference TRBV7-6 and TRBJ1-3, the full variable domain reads GAGVSQSPRYKVTKRGQDVALRCDPISGHVSLYWYRQALGQGPEFLTYFNYEAQQDKSGLPNDRFSAERPEGSISTLTIQRTEQRDSAMYRCASSPTDSGNTIYFGEGSWLTVV.

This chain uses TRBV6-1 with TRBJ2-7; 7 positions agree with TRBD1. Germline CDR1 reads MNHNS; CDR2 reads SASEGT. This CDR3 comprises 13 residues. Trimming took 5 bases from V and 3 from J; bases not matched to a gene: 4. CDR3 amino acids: CASSRDRSYEQYF. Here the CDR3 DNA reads TGTGCCAGCAGTCGGGACAGAAGCTACGAGCAGTACTTC.

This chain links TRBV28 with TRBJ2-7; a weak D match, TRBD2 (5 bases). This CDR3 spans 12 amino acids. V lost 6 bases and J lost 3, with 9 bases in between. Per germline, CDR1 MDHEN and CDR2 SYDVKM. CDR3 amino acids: CASSLSDYEQYF. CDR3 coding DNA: TGTGCCAGCAGCCTTAGCGACTACGAGCAGTACTTC.